Presented here are 24 T cell receptor beta chains from one specimen sequenced in a study of post-analysis software for immune sequencing data (dated by TCRdb to between 2015 and 2016). Library preparation was by PCR. The sequencing machine was an Illumina HiSeq 2500. To reduce PCR and sequencing biases, unique molecular identifiers were incorporated into the TCR beta cDNA libraries. TCRdb reprocessing: public reads trimmed at Q25 with fastp, clones called with MiXCR, in-frame beta chains kept. A single entry per CDR3 protein holds the most common genes and DNA from its merged rows. The sample records about 680,000 distinct CDR3 sequences, around 60% of which are singletons. Together, the top ten hold 10% to 12% of the sample. The paper's findings and limits, for the study overall: Four or five TRBV segments, including TRBV5-6, TRBV5-1 and TRBV20-1, were significantly more frequent in patients than controls.

The antigens for these receptors are not known. The sample consisted of blood. The source is a girl aged 2 to 9 with multiple sclerosis.

This chain joins TRBV7-8 and TRBJ1-1; D is undetermined. CDR3 length equals 15 residues. The germline V gene encodes CDR1 SGHVS and CDR2 FQNEAQ. V lost 0 bases to trimming and J lost 0 bases, with 8 bases between them. CDR3 protein: CASSLAIRMNTEAFF. CDR3 DNA: TGTGCCAGCAGCTTAGCGATCAGAATGAACACTGAAGCTTTCTTT.

This clonotype has a handful of counts. The chain carries TRBV7-2 and TRBJ2-7, with no clear D. Looked up from germline, CDR1 is SGHTA and CDR2 is FQGNSA. V lost 5 bases and J 0 bases, leaving 8 bases between the germline ends. The CDR3 contains 13 residues. CDR3 region: CASSPWSSYEQYF. The CDR3 region has the DNA TGTGCCAGCAGCCCCTGGAGCTCCTACGAGCAGTACTTC.

Only a few counts were recorded for this clonotype. This chain uses TRBV20-1 with TRBJ2-7; tentatively, D is TRBD2 (6 bases). The end of the DNA is better explained by TRBJ2-5, so the J call may be wrong. Germline loops: CDR1 DFQATT, CDR2 SNEGSKA (reference sequence). The CDR3 spans 16 residues. The chain's CDR3 is CSANRYGGGAGETQYF. DNA of the CDR3: TGCAGTGCTAATCGTTACGGCGGAGGGGCAGGAGAGACCCAGTACTTC.

This chain uses TRBV2 with TRBJ2-1, with 8 bases that match TRBD1. The V gene end was trimmed by 6 bases and the J gene end by 6 bases; junction bases not matched to a gene: 10. The CDR3 sequence is 15 residues long. Germline CDR1 reads SNHLY; CDR2 reads FYNNEI. DNA for the CDR3: TGTGCCAGCAGCGCGGACAGGGCGGGGATCAATGAGCAGTTCTTC. Encoded protein: CASSADRAGINEQFF.

CDR3 in amino acids: CASSVRGGLADTQYF. DNA of the CDR3: TGTGCCAGCAGTGTTCGGGGGGGCCTAGCAGATACGCAGTATTTT. The V gene is TRBV12-3 or TRBV12-4, the J gene TRBJ2-3; 8 nucleotides line up with TRBD2. The CDR3 sequence is 15 residues long. Germline trimming cut 5 bases from V and 4 bases from J; bases unmatched to any gene: 8.

This chain uses TRBV29-1 with TRBJ2-1, with 10 nucleotides matching TRBD2. V shed 4 bases, J shed 6 bases, and the junction held 9 bases outside the gene matches. Germline CDR1 and CDR2: SQVTM and ANQGSEA. There are 15 residues in the CDR3. CDR3 sequence (DNA): TGCAGCGTTGCCACTCGAGCGGGGGGGTTCAATGAGCAGTTCTTC. It codes for CSVATRAGGFNEQFF.

The chain uses TRBV7-8 and TRBJ2-7; 7 nucleotides line up with TRBD1. Trimming cost V 5 bases and J 3 bases; bases outside gene matches: 7. The V gene's germline CDR1 is SGHVS and CDR2 FQNEAQ. The length of the CDR3 is 14 residues. The CDR3 loop is CASSRGQSVYEQYF. In DNA, the CDR3 is TGTGCCAGCAGCCGGGGACAGTCGGTCTACGAGCAGTACTTC.

V is TRBV7-8 and J is TRBJ2-2; 11 bases are a match to TRBD2. V was pared by 6 bases and J by 7 bases, with 4 bases of the junction left unmatched. This CDR3 has 14 amino acids. CDR1 and CDR2 (germline): SGHVS, FQNEAQ. CDR3 nucleotides: TGTGCCAGCAGAAGACTAGCGGGGTTCGGGGAGCTGTTTTTT. This encodes CASRRLAGFGELFF.

Notes on this clonotype: The junction does not match germline at one end; this may be a read error. V gene TRBV20-1 combines with J gene TRBJ2-1; D gene unclear. The CDR3 totals 14 residues. Germline V gene sequence: CDR1 DFQATT, CDR2 SNEGSKA (reference sequence). The CDR3 bases are TGCAGTGCTAGGCGTCAGCCCTCCCACAATGAGCAGTTCTTC. It yields the protein CSARRQPSHNEQFF.

The chain uses TRBV11-2 and TRBJ1-2; D gene uncertain. V was clipped by 5 bases and J by 0 bases, with 13 bases between them. Germline CDR1 is SGHAT and CDR2 is FQNNGV. The CDR3 length is 15 residues. The CDR3 sequence is CASSTRMSPNYGYTF. The CDR3 nucleotides read TGTGCCAGCAGCACCCGGATGTCCCCTAACTATGGCTACACCTTC.

The rearrangement joins TRBV4-2 to TRBJ1-1, with TRBD1 matching 7 bases. The CDR3 covers 16 residues. Germline V gives CDR1 LGHNA, CDR2 YNFKEQ. V gave up 0 bases and J gave up 4 bases; unmatched junction bases: 8. The CDR3 sequence is CASSQDKNRGATEAFF. The CDR3 bases are TGTGCCAGCAGCCAAGATAAAAACAGGGGCGCCACTGAAGCTTTCTTT.

The chain recombines TRBV5-8 with TRBJ1-2, with D tentatively TRBD1 (6 bases). Germline CDR1 SGHTS, CDR2 YDEGEE. The CDR3 spans 17 residues. V lost 2 bases and J lost 5, with 22 bases in between. CDR3 nucleotides: TGTGCCAGCAGCTTACGGACAGTTAAGGATGTTTGGTATGGCTACACCTTC. Its translation: CASSLRTVKDVWYGYTF.

The chain joins TRBV29-1 to TRBJ2-1, with a tentative D call TRBD1 (6 bases). Germline values: CDR1 SQVTM, CDR2 ANQGSEA. There are 12 residues in the CDR3. V was clipped by 4 bases and J by 3 bases, with 7 bases between them. The CDR3 protein is CSVAGHYNEQFF. The CDR3 bases are TGCAGCGTTGCGGGACACTACAATGAGCAGTTCTTC.

The chain combines TRBV30 with TRBJ1-1; 9 bases map to TRBD1. This CDR3 spans 15 amino acids. Germline values: CDR1 GTSNPN, CDR2 SVGIG (reference sequence). V lost 2 bases and J lost 5; bases outside the gene matches: 9. CDR3 residues: CAWSKVTGQGTEAFF. CDR3 coding DNA: TGTGCCTGGAGTAAGGTGACCGGACAGGGGACTGAAGCTTTCTTT.

The chain has TRBV29-1 and TRBJ1-1; D uncertain. The CDR3 loop spans 14 amino acids. Trimming left V 5 bases short and J 6 bases short, with 19 bases between. The germline V gene has CDR1 SQVTM and CDR2 ANQGSEA. CDR3 region: CSVFLPLPWAEAFF. The CDR3 bases are TGCAGCGTTTTTCTCCCTTTGCCCTGGGCTGAAGCTTTCTTT.

The chain joins TRBV12-3 or TRBV12-4 to TRBJ1-2; perhaps TRBD1 as D (6 bases). V was clipped by 3 bases and J by 3 bases, with 14 bases between them. The CDR3 spans 15 residues. The CDR3 DNA reads TGTGCCAGCAGTTTTAACAGGGCCAACTACTATGGCTACACCTTC. This gives the protein CASSFNRANYYGYTF.

The rearrangement links TRBV12-3 or TRBV12-4 to TRBJ1-2; unclear D gene. The CDR3 loop spans 13 amino acids. Trimming stripped 6 bases from V and 8 bases from J, with 16 bases between. CDR3 loop: CASSQPGARGYTF. CDR3 bases: TGTGCCAGCAGCCAACCGGGAGCGCGAGGCTACACCTTC.

The V and J genes are TRBV29-1 and TRBJ2-5; no firm D call. Looked up from germline, CDR1 is SQVTM and CDR2 is ANQGSEA. The CDR3 is 13 residues long. V was clipped by 0 bases and J by 2 bases, with 7 bases between them. DNA of the CDR3: TGCAGCGTTGAAGAAAGCATACAAGAGACCCAGTACTTC. It yields the protein CSVEESIQETQYF.

This clonotype was counted at least ten times. This chain connects TRBV12-3 or TRBV12-4 to TRBJ2-3; D gene unclear. Trimming pared 7 bases from V and 0 bases from J, leaving 17 bases between. This CDR3 has 16 residues. The CDR3 region is CASTSWAQASTDTQYF. The CDR3 DNA reads as TGTGCCAGCACTTCTTGGGCCCAGGCTAGCACAGATACGCAGTATTTT.

As to this clonotype: One base away lies a much larger clone, so this may be a sequencing read error. The chain carries TRBV12-3 or TRBV12-4 and TRBJ2-1; D not resolved. V was shortened by 3 bases and J by 6 bases, with 3 bases between the two germline ends. The CDR3 extends over 11 amino acids. CDR3 residues: CASSLCNEQFF. CDR3 DNA sequence: TGTGCCAGCAGTTTGTGCAATGAGCAGTTCTTC.

The V gene is TRBV29-1, the J gene TRBJ1-1; tentative D call: TRBD1 (6 bases). CDR1 is SQVTM and CDR2 is ANQGSEA in the germline V gene. This CDR3 region has 11 residues. V lost 7 bases to trimming and J lost 8 bases, with 14 bases between them. The DNA for the CDR3 is TGCAGCGCCGGGGGGCCCATGGAAGCTTTCTTT. Protein product: CSAGGPMEAFF.

A remark on this clonotype: At one end the junction does not follow the germline gene, possibly because of a read error. This chain connects TRBV7-9 to TRBJ2-1; weak D call: TRBD2 (5 bases). This CDR3 contains 14 residues. Germline loops: CDR1 SEHNR, CDR2 FQNEAQ (reference sequence). CDR3 residues: CASSLAGPGDEQFF. The DNA for the CDR3 is TGTGCCAGCAGCCTAGCAGGACCGGGCGATGAGCAGTTCTTC. Based on the CDR3 plus reference TRBV7-9 and TRBJ2-1, the full variable domain is DTGVSQNPRHKITKRGQNVTFRCDPISEHNRLYWYRQTLGQGPEFLTYFQNEAQLEKSRLLSDRFSAERPKGSFSTLEIQRTEQGDSAMYLCASSLAGPGDEQFFGPGTRLTVL.

The chain carries TRBV6-1 and TRBJ2-7; 11 nucleotides agree with TRBD2. The end of the DNA aligns better with TRBJ2-5, so the J call may be wrong. Looked up from germline, CDR1 is MNHNS and CDR2 is SASEGT. The CDR3 totals 15 residues. The CDR3 DNA is TGTGCCAGCAGTCGGACTAGCGGGCGGTTAGAGACCCAGTACTTC. Its translation is CASSRTSGRLETQYF.

This clonotype showed up just a few times. The chain has TRBV15 and TRBJ2-5; D may be TRBD1 (5 bases). The CDR3 sequence is 14 residues long. Germline CDR1 and CDR2: LNHNV and YYDKDF (reference sequence). Trimming removed 0 bases from V and 3 bases from J, with 8 bases in between. CDR3 amino acids: CATSRDQTEETQYF. CDR3 nucleotides: TGTGCCACCAGCAGAGATCAGACAGAAGAGACCCAGTACTTC. Supplemented by reference TRBV15 and TRBJ2-5, the full variable domain reads DAMVIQNPRYQVTQFGKPVTLSCSQTLNHNVMYWYQQKSSQAPKLLFHYYDKDFNNEADTPDNFQSRRPNTSFCFLDIRSPGLGDTAMYLCATSRDQTEETQYFGPGTRLLVL.